This entry lists 24 T cell receptor beta chains sequenced from one sample in a study of T-cell memory formation after mild COVID-19. MiXCR, run by TCRdb on the 5' RACE reads, gives a single entry per CDR3 protein. There are approximately 44,000 distinct CDR3 sequences in the sample; 6% to 8% occur only once, and roughly 1.4% lies in the top ten. Sequencing was done on a sample of PBMCs or a T cell subset sorted from them (not recorded which). The receptor source for this set is a man between 18 and 29 years old who had mild COVID-19 (a few samples of this study predate the infection). Cell type and time point are not known.

In its sample, this clonotype was seen many times. V and J are TRBV7-8 and TRBJ2-3, with D unclear. The ends were cut back, 3 bases at V and 0 bases at J, with 10 bases in the middle. The germline CDR1 and CDR2 sequences are SGHVS and FQNEAQ. The CDR3 has 15 residues. As DNA, the CDR3 is TGTGCCAGCAGCTTCCGAAGAATAAGCACAGATACGCAGTATTTT. Its translation is CASSFRRISTDTQYF.

The chain recombines TRBV7-2 with TRBJ2-7; D is unclear. The V gene lost 0 bases and the J gene lost 3 bases, with 6 bases spanning the gap. The CDR3 totals 13 residues. Germline V gene data show CDR1 as SGHTA and CDR2 as FQGNSA. DNA of the CDR3: TGTGCCAGCAGCTTAGCCGACGGCTACGAGCAGTACGTC. This translates into CASSLADGYEQYV.

This clonotype showed up many times. The rearrangement uses TRBV7-9 and TRBJ2-3, with a weak D call TRBD1 (5 bases). Germline CDR1 reads SEHNR; CDR2 reads FQNEAQ (reference sequence). CDR3 length: 13 amino acids. V was trimmed by 8 bases and J by 1 base, leaving 10 bases between them. DNA of the CDR3: TGTGCCAGCCTAGGCAGGGGCACAGATACGCAGTATTTT. Translation gives CASLGRGTDTQYF.

The sample holds a few counts of this clonotype. This chain uses TRBV12-3 or TRBV12-4 with TRBJ2-3; 8 nucleotides line up with TRBD1. CDR3 length: 15 amino acids. With 5 bases clipped from V and 1 base from J, the junction kept 5 bases outside the gene matches. Here the CDR3 DNA reads TGTGCCAGCAGTAGAACAGGGGGACGCACAGATACGCAGTATTTT. Translating gives CASSRTGGRTDTQYF.

This clonotype was counted at least ten times. The chain recombines TRBV6-6 with TRBJ2-7; tentatively, D is TRBD1 (5 bases). Germline assignment: CDR1 MNHNY and CDR2 SVGAGI (reference sequence). The CDR3 contains 13 residues. With 7 bases removed from V and 2 bases from J, the gap between germline ends came to 12 bases. The chain's CDR3 is CASMGQRPYEQYV. In nucleotides, the CDR3 is TGTGCCAGCATGGGGCAGAGACCCTACGAGCAGTACGTC.

This clonotype was seen ten or more times. This rearrangement joins TRBV4-3 to TRBJ1-6, with D uncertain. V was clipped by 4 bases and J by 7 bases, with 20 bases between them. Germline loops: CDR1 LGHNA, CDR2 YSLEER. The CDR3 covers 17 residues. Here the CDR3 reads CASSPSESAWTNSPLHF. CDR3 bases: TGCGCCAGCAGCCCGTCAGAGAGCGCTTGGACCAATTCACCCCTCCACTTT.

The rearrangement uses TRBV7-2 and TRBJ1-2; D perhaps matches TRBD1 (6 bases). Germline values: CDR1 SGHTA, CDR2 FQGNSA. The V and J ends lost 0 bases and 6 bases respectively, with 8 bases between them. This CDR3 has 13 residues. CDR3: CASSLADRDGYTF. CDR3 coding DNA: TGTGCCAGCAGCTTAGCGGACAGAGATGGCTACACCTTC.

V gene TRBV19 combines with J gene TRBJ2-7; 9 nucleotides agree with TRBD2. The germline gives CDR1 LNHDA, CDR2 SQIVND (reference sequence). CDR3 length equals 15 residues. J gave up 3 bases and V 5 bases, and 8 bases lay outside the gene matches. CDR3 bases: TGTGCCAGTAGTTCGCCTCTAGCGGGGAACTACGAGCAGTACTTC. The encoded protein is CASSSPLAGNYEQYF.

This clonotype was counted many times. The V and J genes are TRBV21-1 and TRBJ2-7; TRBD1, the D gene given by the table, was not confirmed from the DNA. TRBV21-1 is deemed a pseudogene. This CDR3 spans 16 amino acids. Here the CDR3 DNA reads TGTGCCAGCAGCAAAGCCTCCAGGGGCCGCTTAGGCGAGCAGTACGTC. It codes for CASSKASRGRLGEQYV.

This clonotype was seen only a few times. V is TRBV7-2 and J is TRBJ2-7, with 8 bases fitting TRBD2. The CDR3 is 13 residues long. Per the germline V gene, CDR1 is SGHTA and CDR2 is FQGNSA. The ends lost 3 bases at V and 4 bases at J; junction bases unmatched: 2. The CDR3 bases are TGTGCCAGCAGCTTGGGACTAGAGTACGAGCAGTACTTC. Its protein is CASSLGLEYEQYF.

J is TRBJ2-6 and V is TRBV5-1, with D uncertain. This CDR3 is built from 16 residues. V lost 3 bases, J lost 0 bases, and 10 bases lay in between. The V gene's germline CDR1 is SGHRS and CDR2 YFSETQ. The CDR3, as DNA: TGCGCCAGCAGCTCCGACGCGGTCTCTGGGGCCAACGTCCTGACTTTC. This translates into CASSSDAVSGANVLTF.

The chain has TRBV4-2 and TRBJ1-4; D unresolved. The CDR3 length is 16 residues. The V end was cut by 0 bases, the J end by 5 bases, with 13 bases between. The germline gives CDR1 LGHNA, CDR2 YNFKEQ. As DNA, the CDR3 is TGTGCCAGCAGCCAAGATTCCGTGCCGGAGAATGAAAAACTGTTTTTT. This gives the protein CASSQDSVPENEKLFF.

This clonotype was found many times. The rearrangement links TRBV5-6 to TRBJ1-1; D is perhaps TRBD1 (6 bases). From germline, CDR1 is SGHDT and CDR2 YYEEEE. V was pared by 4 bases and J by 5 bases, with 24 bases between. The CDR3 length is 17 residues. In DNA form, the CDR3 reads TGTGCCAGCAGCCCGGTCTCCGGGACAAAAGTCGGGACTGAAGCTTTCTTT. Translation: CASSPVSGTKVGTEAFF. Based on the CDR3 plus reference TRBV5-6 and TRBJ1-1, the full variable domain is DAGVTQSPTHLIKTRGQQVTLRCSPKSGHDTVSWYQQALGQGPQFIFQYYEEEERQRGNFPDRFSGHQFPNYSSELNVNALLLGDSALYLCASSPVSGTKVGTEAFFGQGTRLTVV.

This clonotype was seen at least ten times. The chain links TRBV19 to TRBJ2-7; 7 bases are a match to TRBD1. V lost 7 bases, J lost 1 base, and 13 bases stayed unmatched. CDR1 is LNHDA, CDR2 SQIVND, per germline (reference sequence). This CDR3 has 16 residues. The CDR3, as DNA: TGTGCCAGTACCCCCGGGCGAAGGGGGCAATCCTACGAGCAGTACTTC. Translated, it gives CASTPGRRGQSYEQYF. Together with reference TRBV19 and TRBJ2-7, the CDR3 gives the full variable domain: DGGITQSPKYLFRKEGQNVTLSCEQNLNHDAMYWYRQDPGQGLRLIYYSQIVNDFQKGDIAEGYSVSREKKESFPLTVTSAQKNPTAFYLCASTPGRRGQSYEQYFGPGTRLTVT.

The rearrangement links TRBV12-3 or TRBV12-4 to TRBJ2-1, with D perhaps TRBD1 or TRBD2 (8 bases each). V was trimmed by 6 bases and J by 4 bases, leaving 22 bases between them. The CDR3 is 17 residues long. The CDR3 reads CASSPPGGTGRYNEQFF. DNA of the CDR3: TGTGCCAGCAGCCCGCCGGGGGGGACAGGCCGTTACAATGAGCAGTTCTTC.

This clonotype was recorded at least ten times. The V call is TRBV5-1, the J call TRBJ2-1; maybe TRBD2 (7 bases). With 5 bases removed from V and 8 bases from J, the gap between germline ends came to 29 bases. Germline V gene lookup returns CDR1 SGHRS and CDR2 YFSETQ. The CDR3 is made up of 18 amino acids. CDR3 in amino acids: CASSQRRPGGDWGDEQFF. In DNA, the CDR3 is TGCGCCAGCAGTCAACGGCGTCCGGGGGGCGACTGGGGGGATGAGCAGTTCTTC.

Remarks on this clonotype: At one end the junction does not follow the germline gene, possibly because of a read error. The chain carries TRBV7-2 and TRBJ2-7; D is uncertain. Germline loops: CDR1 SGHTA, CDR2 FQGNSA. This CDR3 has 11 residues. The CDR3 DNA is TGTGCCAGCAGCTTAGAAGGGTACATCCACTTC. Translation gives CASSLEGYIHF.

This clonotype was found a few times. The chain is built from TRBV9 and TRBJ1-5; 7 nucleotides align to TRBD1. In germline, CDR1 is SGDLS, CDR2 YYNGEE. V shed 2 bases and J 9 bases; nucleotides not matched to a gene: 8. The CDR3 is 14 residues long. CDR3 DNA: TGTGCCAGCAGCGTGGGACAGACAGAGGGGCCCCAGCATTTT. Amino acids: CASSVGQTEGPQHF. The variable domain in full, with the rest retrieved from reference TRBV9 and TRBJ1-5, is DSGVTQTPKHLITATGQRVTLRCSPRSGDLSVYWYQQSLDQGLQFLIQYYNGEERAKGNILERFSAQQFPDLHSELNLSSLELGDSALYFCASSVGQTEGPQHFGDGTRLSIL.

This clonotype was recorded a few times. V gene TRBV12-3 or TRBV12-4 combines with J gene TRBJ1-3, with D possibly TRBD1 on 5 matching bases. Between the trimmed V and J ends, which lost 2 bases and 0 bases, there was a span of 11 bases. This CDR3 region has 16 residues. CDR3 in amino acids: CASSLRGAGSGNTIYF. The CDR3 nucleotides are TGTGCCAGCAGTTTAAGAGGGGCCGGCTCTGGAAACACCATATATTTT.

This clonotype has only a few counts. V gene TRBV7-2 combines with J gene TRBJ2-6; a possible D gene is TRBD1 (7 bases). With 5 bases removed from V and 1 base from J, the gap between germline ends came to 15 bases. The germline CDR1 and CDR2 sequences are SGHTA and FQGNSA. This CDR3 comprises 17 residues. CDR3: CASSPGGSKSGANVLTF. DNA for the CDR3: TGTGCCAGCAGCCCAGGGGGGTCCAAATCTGGGGCCAACGTCCTGACTTTC.

The rearrangement joins TRBV6-1 to TRBJ1-5, with unresolved D. This CDR3 is 14 amino acids long. V was cut by 0 bases and J by 5 bases, with 8 bases left in between. Germline V gene lookup returns CDR1 MNHNS and CDR2 SASEGT. The CDR3 protein is CASSEAPRDQPQHF. CDR3 in DNA: TGTGCCAGCAGTGAAGCGCCTAGGGATCAGCCCCAGCATTTT.

This rearrangement joins TRBV6-2 or TRBV6-3 to TRBJ2-5, with 8 bases fitting TRBD2. The CDR3 has 14 residues. J gave up 3 bases and V 4 bases, and 4 bases lay outside the gene matches. Germline CDR1 MNHEY, CDR2 SVGEGT. Written as DNA, the CDR3 is TGTGCCAGCAGTTCCAGCGGGGGAGAAGAGACCCAGTACTTC. It yields the protein CASSSSGGEETQYF.

This clonotype was observed a few times. The chain is built from TRBV5-1 and TRBJ2-5, with D perhaps TRBD1 (5 bases). CDR1 is SGHRS and CDR2 is YFSETQ in the germline V gene. This CDR3 has 13 amino acids. V was pared by 3 bases and J by 5 bases, with 11 bases between. The DNA of the CDR3 is TGCGCCAGCAGCTCAGGGATGGAGGAGACCCAGTACTTC. Protein sequence: CASSSGMEETQYF. Full variable domain (outside the CDR3, taken from reference TRBV5-1 and TRBJ2-5): KAGVTQTPRYLIKTRGQQVTLSCSPISGHRSVSWYQQTPGQGLQFLFEYFSETQRNKGNFPGRFSGRQFSNSRSEMNVSTLELGDSALYLCASSSGMEETQYFGPGTRLLVL.

This clonotype occurred a few times. The J gene is TRBJ2-3, the V gene TRBV7-6; weak D call: TRBD1 (5 bases). CDR1 and CDR2 from the germline V gene are SGHVS and FNYEAQ. Trimming left V 5 bases short and J 4 bases short, with 7 bases between. This CDR3 comprises 12 residues. CDR3 amino acids: CASSPRADTQYF. The CDR3 DNA follows: TGTGCCAGCAGCCCCAGGGCAGATACGCAGTATTTT.